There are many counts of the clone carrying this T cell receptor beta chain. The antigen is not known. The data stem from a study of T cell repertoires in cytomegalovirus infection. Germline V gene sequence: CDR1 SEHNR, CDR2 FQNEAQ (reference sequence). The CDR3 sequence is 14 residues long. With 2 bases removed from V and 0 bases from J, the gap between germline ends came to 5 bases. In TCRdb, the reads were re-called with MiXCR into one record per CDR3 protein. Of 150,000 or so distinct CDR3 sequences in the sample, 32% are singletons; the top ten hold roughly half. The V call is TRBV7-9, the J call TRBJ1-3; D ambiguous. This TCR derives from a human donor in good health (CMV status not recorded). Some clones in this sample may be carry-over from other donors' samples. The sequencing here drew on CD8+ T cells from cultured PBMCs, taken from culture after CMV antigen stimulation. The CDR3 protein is CASSLRDSGNTIYF. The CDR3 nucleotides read TGTGCCAGCAGCTTACGGGACTCTGGAAACACCATATATTTT.